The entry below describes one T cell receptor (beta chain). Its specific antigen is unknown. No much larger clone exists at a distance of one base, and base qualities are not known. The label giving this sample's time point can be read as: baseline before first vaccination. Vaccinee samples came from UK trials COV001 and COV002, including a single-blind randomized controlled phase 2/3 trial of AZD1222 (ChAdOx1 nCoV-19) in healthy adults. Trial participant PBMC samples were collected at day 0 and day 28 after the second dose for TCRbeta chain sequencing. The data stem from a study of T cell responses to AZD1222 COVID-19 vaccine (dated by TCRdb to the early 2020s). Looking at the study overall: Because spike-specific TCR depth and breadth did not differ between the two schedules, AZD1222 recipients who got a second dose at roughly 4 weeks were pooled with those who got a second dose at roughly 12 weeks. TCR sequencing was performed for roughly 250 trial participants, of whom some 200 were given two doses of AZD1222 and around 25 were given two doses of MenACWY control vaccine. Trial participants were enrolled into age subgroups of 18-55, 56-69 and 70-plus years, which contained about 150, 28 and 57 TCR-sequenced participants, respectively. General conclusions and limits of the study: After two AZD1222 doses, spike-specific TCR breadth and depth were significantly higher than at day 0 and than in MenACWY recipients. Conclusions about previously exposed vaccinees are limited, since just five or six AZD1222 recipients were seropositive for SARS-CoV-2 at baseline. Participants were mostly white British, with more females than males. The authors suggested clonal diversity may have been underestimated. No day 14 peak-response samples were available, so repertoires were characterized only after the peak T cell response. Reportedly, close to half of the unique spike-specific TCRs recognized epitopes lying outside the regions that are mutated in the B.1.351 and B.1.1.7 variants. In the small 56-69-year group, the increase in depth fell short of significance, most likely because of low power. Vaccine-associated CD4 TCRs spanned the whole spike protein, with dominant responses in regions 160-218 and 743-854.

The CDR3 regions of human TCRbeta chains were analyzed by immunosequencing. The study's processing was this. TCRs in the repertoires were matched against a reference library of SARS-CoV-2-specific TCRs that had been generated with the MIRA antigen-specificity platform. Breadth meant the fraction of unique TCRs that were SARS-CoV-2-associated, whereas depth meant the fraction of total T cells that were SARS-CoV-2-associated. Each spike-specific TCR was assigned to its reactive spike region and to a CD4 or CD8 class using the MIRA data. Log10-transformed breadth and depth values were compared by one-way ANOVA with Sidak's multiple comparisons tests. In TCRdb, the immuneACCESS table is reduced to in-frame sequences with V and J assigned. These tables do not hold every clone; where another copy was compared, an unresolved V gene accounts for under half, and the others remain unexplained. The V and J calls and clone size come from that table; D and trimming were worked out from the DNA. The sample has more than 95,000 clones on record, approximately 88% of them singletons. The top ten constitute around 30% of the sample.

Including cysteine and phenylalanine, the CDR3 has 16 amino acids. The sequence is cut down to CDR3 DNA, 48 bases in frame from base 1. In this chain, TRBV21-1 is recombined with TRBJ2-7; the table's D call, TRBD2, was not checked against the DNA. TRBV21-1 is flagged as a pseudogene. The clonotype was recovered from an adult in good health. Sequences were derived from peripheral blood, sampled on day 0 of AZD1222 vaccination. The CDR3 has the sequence CASSNPRLAGTYEQYF. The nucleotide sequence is TGTGCCAGCAGCAACCCCAGGCTAGCGGGCACCTACGAGCAGTACTTC.